A selection of T cell receptor beta chains follows, all from one sample in a study of T-cell memory formation after mild COVID-19. TCRdb itself ran the 5' RACE reads through MiXCR, one entry per CDR3 protein. This sample has about 430,000 distinct CDR3 sequences, with approximately 18% found just once. Material for sequencing was PBMCs or a T cell subset sorted from them (not recorded which). Receptor source: a man between 18 and 29 years old who had mild COVID-19 (a few samples of this study predate the infection). Cell type and time point are not known. CDR3s include the opening cysteine and the closing phenylalanine or tryptophan. D genes are given only for firm matches. Where a row states a size, it is once, few, many or the class of an expanded clone; other rows omit it.

V	J	D	size	DNA	CDR3
TRBV5-1	TRBJ2-3	TRBD2	.	TGCGCCAGCAGCTTTGGTAGCGGGGGAGCTAGCACAGATACGCAGTATTTT	CASSFGSGGASTDTQYF
TRBV5-1	TRBJ1-2	.	.	TGCGCCAGCACCACCAGGGTGCAAAACTATGGCTACACCTTC	CASTTRVQNYGYTF
TRBV12-3/TRBV12-4	TRBJ2-5	.	few	TGTGCCAGCAGCCGGGGAGAGGGAGAGACCCAGTACTTC	CASSRGEGETQYF
TRBV4-1	TRBJ2-3	.	.	TGCGCCAGCAGCCATCGTCCCGGGACTTTCTTAGATACGCAGTATTTT	CASSHRPGTFLDTQYF
TRBV5-1	TRBJ1-2	.	many	TGCGCCAGCAGCTTGGAGACGCCAAACTATGGCTACACCTTC	CASSLETPNYGYTF
TRBV20-1	TRBJ1-3	.	.	TGCAGTGCTCAAGAGGGGGGTGAAGGAAACACCATATATTTT	CSAQEGGEGNTIYF
TRBV7-9	TRBJ2-1	.	.	TGTGCCAGCAGCCCGAAGTTAGCGGAAGGGCAGTTCTTC	CASSPKLAEGQFF
TRBV5-1	TRBJ2-5	.	.	TGCGCCAGCCTGGGGGGAGACCAAGAGACCCAGTACTTC	CASLGGDQETQYF
TRBV2	TRBJ2-2	.	.	TGTGCCAGCCGCCAGGTCAGGATTGGTACAGGACCTACCGGGGAGCTGTTTTTT	CASRQVRIGTGPTGELFF
TRBV6-2/TRBV6-3	TRBJ2-6	.	.	TGTGCCAGCAGGCGGGACAGTGCGATCTCTGGGGCCAACGTCCTGACTTTC	CASRRDSAISGANVLTF
TRBV7-2	TRBJ2-1	.	.	TGTGCCAGCAGCTTAGCCACCAGGGGAGGTTTCAATGAGCAGTTCTTC	CASSLATRGGFNEQFF
TRBV7-9	TRBJ2-3	.	.	TGTGCCAGCAGCTTAACGGCAGGCAACACAGATACGCAGTATTTT	CASSLTAGNTDTQYF
TRBV12-3/TRBV12-4	TRBJ1-5	.	.	TGTGCCAGCATCCTAGGGGAGCGGTCCCTCAATCAGCCCCAGCATTTT	CASILGERSLNQPQHF
TRBV27	TRBJ1-2	.	few	TGTGCCAGCAGCCCTGGGGGGGGCATTGGTGGCTACACCTTC	CASSPGGGIGGYTF
TRBV11-2	TRBJ2-5	.	.	TGTGCCAGCAGCTTATGGTACGGTTACAAAGAGACCCAGTACTTC	CASSLWYGYKETQYF
TRBV12-3/TRBV12-4	TRBJ1-2	.	.	TGTGCCAGCAGTTTATCTGCCTATGGCTACACCTTC	CASSLSAYGYTF
TRBV6-5	TRBJ1-6	.	many	TGTGCCAGCACCCAATCCGAGGCCTACCGGTCACCCCTCCACTTT	CASTQSEAYRSPLHF
TRBV7-3	TRBJ2-3	TRBD2	few	TGTGCCAGCAGTTTGTCTAGCGGGGGGTCTAGCACAGATACGCAGTATTTT	CASSLSSGGSSTDTQYF
TRBV7-9	TRBJ2-1	TRBD1	.	TGTGCCAGCAGCTACCCTTGGGACAGGGGACTTCTCCATGAGCAGTTCTTC	CASSYPWDRGLLHEQFF
TRBV2	TRBJ1-5	.	.	TGTGCCAGCAGTGAAATGGCGGCCAGACATAGCAATCAGCCCCAGCATTTT	CASSEMAARHSNQPQHF
TRBV5-4	TRBJ1-1	TRBD1	few	TGTGCCAGCAGCCGCGGTGGGACAGTGAACACTGAAGCTTTCTTT	CASSRGGTVNTEAFF
TRBV12-3/TRBV12-4	TRBJ1-1	.	few	TGTGCCAGCAGGATTCTCGAGAACACTGAAGCTTTCTTT	CASRILENTEAFF
TRBV10-3	TRBJ2-5	.	few	TGTGCCATCGGGGGAAATCCTTACCAAGAGACCCAGTACTTC	CAIGGNPYQETQYF
TRBV27	TRBJ1-3	.	.	TGTGCCAGCAGTTTATCGAGCGGGATCGGAAACACCATATATTTT	CASSLSSGIGNTIYF
TRBV20-1	TRBJ2-7	TRBD2	many	TGCAGTGCTAGAGTTAGCGGGGGCTACGAGCAGTACTTC	CSARVSGGYEQYF
TRBV4-1	TRBJ1-3	.	many	TGCGCCAGCAGCCAAGGACACTCTGGAAACACCATATATTTT	CASSQGHSGNTIYF
TRBV7-2	TRBJ2-5	TRBD1	.	TGTGCCAGCAGCTCGGACAGGGAAGGGGTCCAGTACTTC	CASSSDREGVQYF
TRBV4-1	TRBJ2-1	.	few	TGCGCCAGCAGCCAACAGAATCGTTTGGATGAGCAGTTCTTC	CASSQQNRLDEQFF
TRBV20-1	TRBJ2-5	TRBD2	few	TGCAGTGCTTGGACTAGCGGGGGGCCCGGGGAGACCCAGTACTTC	CSAWTSGGPGETQYF
TRBV11-2	TRBJ2-5	TRBD2	few	TGTGCCAGCAGCCTGCGACTAGCGGGAACCACCCAAATGCGGGAGACCCAGTACTTC	CASSLRLAGTTQMRETQYF
TRBV18	TRBJ2-6	.	few	TGTGCCAGCTCACCCCTAGGGGCGAGCTCTGGGGCCAACGTCCTGACTTTC	CASSPLGASSGANVLTF
TRBV2	TRBJ2-1	.	few	TGTGCCAGCAGTGAGTACAGGTCGGGGGAGCAGTTCTTC	CASSEYRSGEQFF
TRBV24-1	TRBJ1-2	.	.	TGTGCCACCAGTGACCCGAGCGGGGTCTATGGCTACACCTTC	CATSDPSGVYGYTF
TRBV7-9	TRBJ1-2	.	.	TGTGCCAGCAGCTTAGAGACTTCTAACTATGGCTACACCTTC	CASSLETSNYGYTF
TRBV20-1	TRBJ1-2	.	few	TGCAGTGCTAGGGAGAGCCTAGCTAACTATGGCTACACCTTC	CSARESLANYGYTF
TRBV7-2	TRBJ1-2	.	few	TGTGCCAGCAGCTTAGTGGCCAGGGGCCAAGGCTACACCTTC	CASSLVARGQGYTF
TRBV4-3	TRBJ1-6	.	.	TGCGCCAGCAGCCAAGACCCCGATACGTATAATTCACCCCTCCACTTT	CASSQDPDTYNSPLHF
TRBV19	TRBJ2-1	.	few	TGTGCCAGTAGTATCACAGGGACCGTGAGCTACAATGAGCAGTTCTTC	CASSITGTVSYNEQFF
TRBV6-2/TRBV6-3	TRBJ2-2	TRBD2	.	TGTGCCAGCAATTTACGGGGCCCGGGAGGCGGGGAGCTGTTTTTT	CASNLRGPGGGELFF